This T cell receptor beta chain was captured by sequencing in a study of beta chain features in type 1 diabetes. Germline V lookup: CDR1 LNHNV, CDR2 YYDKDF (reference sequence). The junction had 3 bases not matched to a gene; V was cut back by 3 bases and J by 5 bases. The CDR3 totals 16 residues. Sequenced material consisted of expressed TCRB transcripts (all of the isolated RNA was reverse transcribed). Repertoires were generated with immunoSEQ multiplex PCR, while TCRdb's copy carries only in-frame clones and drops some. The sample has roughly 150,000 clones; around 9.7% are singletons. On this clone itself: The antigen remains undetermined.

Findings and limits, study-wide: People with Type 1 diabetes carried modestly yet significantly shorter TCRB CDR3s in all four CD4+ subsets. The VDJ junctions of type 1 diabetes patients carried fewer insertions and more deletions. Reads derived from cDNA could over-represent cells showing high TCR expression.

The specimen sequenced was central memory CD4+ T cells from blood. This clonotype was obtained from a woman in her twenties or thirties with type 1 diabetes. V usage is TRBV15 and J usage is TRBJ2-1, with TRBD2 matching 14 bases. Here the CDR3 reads CATSSGLAGGHNEQFF. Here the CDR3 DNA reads TGTGCCACCAGCAGTGGACTAGCGGGAGGCCACAATGAGCAGTTCTTC.